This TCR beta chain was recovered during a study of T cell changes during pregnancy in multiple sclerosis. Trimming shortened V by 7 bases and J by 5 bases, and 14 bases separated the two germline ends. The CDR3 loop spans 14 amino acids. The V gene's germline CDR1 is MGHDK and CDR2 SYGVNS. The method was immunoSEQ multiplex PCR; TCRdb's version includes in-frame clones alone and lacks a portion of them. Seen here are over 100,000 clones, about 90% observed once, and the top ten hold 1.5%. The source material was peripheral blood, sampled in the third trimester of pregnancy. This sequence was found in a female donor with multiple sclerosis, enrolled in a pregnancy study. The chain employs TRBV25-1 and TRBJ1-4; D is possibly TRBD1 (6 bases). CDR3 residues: CASTKTGLNEKLFF. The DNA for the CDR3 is TGTGCCAGCACTAAGACAGGACTGAATGAAAAACTGTTTTTT.